The 19 T cell receptor beta chains given below trace back to one sample, sequenced in a study of OX40 agonist ivuxolimab in advanced cancers. TCRdb's copy holds only in-frame clones and misses some; the assay was immunoSEQ multiplex PCR. The repertoire holds over 55,000 clones, with around four fifths as singletons. The sample consisted of CD4+ or CD8+ T cells sorted from blood, taken in a trial of the OX40 agonist ivuxolimab. The receptors derive from an adult with an advanced solid tumor such as melanoma, head and neck, liver or kidney cancer.

The V and J genes are TRBV7-2 and TRBJ1-3, with TRBD1 as a possible D gene (6 bases). V lost 1 base and J 2 bases, leaving 9 bases between the germline ends. This CDR3 is 15 amino acids long. Germline values: CDR1 SGHTA, CDR2 FQGNSA. The DNA for the CDR3 is TGTGCCAGCAGCTTAGAGGGGGTCACTGGAAACACCATATATTTT. This gives the protein CASSLEGVTGNTIYF.

In its sample, this clone was seen once. V and J are TRBV6-5 and TRBJ2-1; 10 bases agree with TRBD2. This CDR3 has 15 amino acids. Germline-derived CDR1 and CDR2 are MNHEY and SVGAGI. V gave up 2 bases and J gave up 8 bases; unmatched junction bases: 6. The CDR3 is CASSYQRGGSDEQFF. The DNA of the CDR3 is TGTGCCAGCAGTTACCAGCGGGGGGGCTCGGATGAGCAGTTCTTC.

V gene TRBV28 combines with J gene TRBJ1-2; TRBD1 aligns across 9 bases. Per the germline V gene, CDR1 is MDHEN and CDR2 is SYDVKM. Germline trimming cut 5 bases from V and 8 bases from J; bases unmatched to any gene: 12. The length of the CDR3 is 15 residues. CDR3 protein: CASSGLGQGNKGYTF. For the CDR3, the DNA is TGTGCCAGCAGTGGGCTCGGACAGGGGAATAAGGGCTACACCTTC.

This chain links TRBV7-3 with TRBJ1-1; 8 bases map to TRBD1. After removal of 5 bases from V and 3 bases from J, the junction contained 5 bases not matched to a gene. CDR1 and CDR2 (germline): SGHTA, FQGTGA. There are 14 residues in the CDR3. The CDR3 nucleotides read TGTGCCAGCAGCCGAGGACAGGGTTACACTGAAGCTTTCTTT. Translating gives CASSRGQGYTEAFF.

As to this clone: Germline is not matched at one junction end, which may reflect a read error. The V call is TRBV27, the J call TRBJ2-3; D call uncertain. The CDR3 has 14 amino acids. Germline V CDR1 and CDR2: MNHEY, SMNVEV (reference sequence). The CDR3 region has the DNA TGTGCCAGCAGTCCACAAAAAATTCCAGAAACGCAGTATTTT. It codes for CASSPQKIPETQYF.

The J gene is TRBJ1-1, the V gene TRBV9; weak D call: TRBD1 (6 bases). Trimming left V 3 bases short and J 1 base short, with 10 bases between. Germline V gives CDR1 SGDLS, CDR2 YYNGEE. This CDR3 is 14 amino acids long. This CDR3 is CASSASGQNTEAFF. The CDR3 DNA is TGTGCCAGCAGCGCATCGGGACAGAACACTGAAGCTTTCTTT.

There are a few counts of this clone. This sequence joins TRBV14 and TRBJ2-7; D perhaps matches TRBD1 (5 bases). Germline loops: CDR1 SGHDN, CDR2 FVKESK. V lost 6 bases, J lost 0 bases, and 9 bases lay in between. The CDR3 sequence is 13 residues long. CDR3 sequence (DNA): TGTGCCAGCAGACTACAGGCCTCCTACGAGCAGTACTTC. Translating it yields CASRLQASYEQYF.

V and J are TRBV2 and TRBJ1-5, with unresolved D. Looked up from germline, CDR1 is SNHLY and CDR2 is FYNNEI. Trimming cost V 7 bases and J 0 bases, with 13 bases left between them. This CDR3 comprises 15 residues. For the CDR3, the DNA is TGTGCCAGCAACCGGGCCCGAGTTAGCAATCAGCCCCAGCATTTT. As protein: CASNRARVSNQPQHF.

The sample holds one count of this clone. V and J are TRBV4-3 and TRBJ2-1, with D possibly TRBD2 on 6 matching bases. From germline, CDR1 is LGHNA and CDR2 YSLEER. V was trimmed by 1 base and J by 13 bases, leaving 11 bases between them. The length of the CDR3 is 12 residues. CDR3 sequence (DNA): TGCGCCAGCAGCCAAGGTCGGACTATTCAGTTCTTC. Protein: CASSQGRTIQFF.

The chain couples TRBV29-1 to TRBJ1-2, with 9 bases identical to TRBD1. V shed 6 bases, J shed 9 bases, and the junction held 8 bases outside the gene matches. CDR1 and CDR2 (germline): SQVTM, ANQGSEA. The CDR3 extends over 12 amino acids. This CDR3 is CSVRGQGISYTF. Here the CDR3 DNA reads TGCAGCGTGAGGGGACAGGGTATAAGCTACACCTTC.

Here the CDR3 reads CASSLETQYF. The CDR3 nucleotides are TGTGCCAGCAGCCTGGAGACCCAGTACTTC. V is TRBV5-5 and J is TRBJ2-5; D is ambiguous. The length of the CDR3 is 10 residues. CDR1 and CDR2 (germline): SGHKS, YYEKEE (reference sequence). Trimming pared 4 bases from V and 5 bases from J, leaving 3 bases between.

The V and J genes are TRBV2 and TRBJ2-2, with a tentative D call TRBD2 (5 bases). CDR3 length equals 12 residues. Germline CDR1 reads SNHLY; CDR2 reads FYNNEI. Between the trimmed V and J ends, which lost 7 bases and 6 bases, there was a span of 9 bases. CDR3 region: CASIWESGELFF. CDR3 nucleotide sequence: TGTGCCAGCATCTGGGAGTCCGGGGAGCTGTTTTTT.

The chain has TRBV19 and TRBJ2-2, with no clear D. V lost 2 bases, J lost 7 bases, and 5 bases lay in between. The CDR3 runs to 12 residues. In germline, CDR1 is LNHDA, CDR2 SQIVND (reference sequence). CDR3: CASSISIGELFF. CDR3 DNA: TGTGCCAGTAGTATAAGTATCGGGGAGCTGTTTTTT. Variable domain in full (rest from reference TRBV19 and TRBJ2-2): DGGITQSPKYLFRKEGQNVTLSCEQNLNHDAMYWYRQDPGQGLRLIYYSQIVNDFQKGDIAEGYSVSREKKESFPLTVTSAQKNPTAFYLCASSISIGELFFGEGSRLTVL.

The rearrangement uses TRBV19 and TRBJ2-3; the match to TRBD2 covers 9 bases. Germline loops: CDR1 LNHDA, CDR2 SQIVND (reference sequence). V shed 2 bases and J 0 bases; nucleotides not matched to a gene: 3. This CDR3 is 16 amino acids long. The CDR3, as DNA: TGTGCCAGTAGTATACCTAGCGGGGCTAGCACAGATACGCAGTATTTT. It translates to CASSIPSGASTDTQYF.

J is TRBJ1-2 and V is TRBV5-4; tentative D call: TRBD1 (5 bases). Germline values: CDR1 SGHNT, CDR2 YYREEE (reference sequence). Trimming removed 4 bases from V and 1 base from J, with 8 bases in between. This CDR3 region has 13 residues. CDR3 region: CASSLDSNYGYTF. The CDR3 DNA is TGTGCCAGCAGCCTCGACAGTAACTATGGCTACACCTTC.

This rearrangement joins TRBV5-1 to TRBJ1-5, with 8 nucleotides matching TRBD1. The CDR3 contains 15 residues. The V gene end was trimmed by 5 bases and the J gene end by 2 bases; junction bases not matched to a gene: 6. CDR1 and CDR2 (germline): SGHRS, YFSETQ. The CDR3 DNA reads as TGCGCCAGCAGGCATGGGACAGGAGGCAATCAGCCCCAGCATTTT. This translates into CASRHGTGGNQPQHF.

The rearrangement links TRBV2 to TRBJ2-7; tentatively, D is TRBD1 (5 bases). The CDR3 covers 15 residues. Germline V CDR1 and CDR2: SNHLY, FYNNEI. Between the trimmed V and J ends, which lost 5 bases and 0 bases, there was a span of 14 bases. CDR3 sequence (DNA): TGTGCCAGCAGTAGAACGAACAGGCCCTCCTACGAGCAGTACTTC. This translates into CASSRTNRPSYEQYF.

The CDR3 DNA reads TGCGCCAGCAGCCGAACAGGGGGAGACACCGGGGAGCTGTTTTTT. This sequence encodes CASSRTGGDTGELFF. The V call is TRBV5-1, the J call TRBJ2-2, with TRBD1 identical over 8 bases. The V gene's germline CDR1 is SGHRS and CDR2 YFSETQ. This CDR3 region has 15 residues. The V segment lost 4 bases and the J segment 3 bases; nucleotides outside the gene matches: 5.

The J gene is TRBJ2-1, the V gene TRBV6-5; D is undetermined. This CDR3 comprises 13 residues. Germline lookup yields CDR1 MNHEY and CDR2 SVGAGI. Trimming removed 6 bases from V and 8 bases from J, with 14 bases in between. The chain's CDR3 is CASSRTFYDEQFF. CDR3 DNA sequence: TGTGCCAGCAGCCGTACCTTTTACGATGAGCAGTTCTTC.